This is a list of T cell receptor beta chains from one sample in a study of long-term antiretroviral therapy in people with HIV. Here immunoSEQ multiplex PCR was the method, and the copy in TCRdb shows in-frame clones only, minus some. The profile shows some 30,000 clones, 94% of them singletons. Material: unsorted PBMCs, obtained just over 7.2 years after starting antiretroviral therapy. These receptors were taken from a man aged 45 to 65 with HIV. The CDR3 runs from the conserved cysteine through the conserved F or W. Each record gives: D gene, V gene, J gene, clone size, CDR3 length, CDR3 DNA, CDR3 protein. A D gene is named only where the DNA matches it firmly. Size values are once, few and many counts, or a class for expanded clones, and some rows have none.

D: -; V: TRBV29-1; J: TRBJ2-3; size: -; length: 17; DNA: TGCAGCGTTGACGGTTTGGCTAGCCTCTCAACCACAGATACGCAGTATTTT; CDR3: CSVDGLASLSTTDTQYF
D: -; V: TRBV4-1; J: TRBJ2-7; size: -; length: 13; DNA: TGCGCCAGCAGCCAAGGCGGTACCTACGAGCAGTACTTC; CDR3: CASSQGGTYEQYF
D: -; V: TRBV9; J: TRBJ2-3; size: -; length: 17; DNA: TGTGCCAGCAGCGTAGTCCCGGGGGCGCCCCGCACAGATACGCAGTATTTT; CDR3: CASSVVPGAPRTDTQYF
D: -; V: TRBV15; J: TRBJ1-2; size: -; length: 15; DNA: TGTGCCACCAGCAGCGTATTAGGAGGGGCAGATGGCTACACCTTC; CDR3: CATSSVLGGADGYTF
D: TRBD1; V: TRBV6-1; J: TRBJ2-3; size: -; length: 15; DNA: TGTGCCAGCAGTCATCAGGGGGCAGGAACAGATACGCAGTATTTT; CDR3: CASSHQGAGTDTQYF
D: -; V: TRBV11-2; J: TRBJ1-1; size: -; length: 12; DNA: TGTGCCAGCAGCTTAGGAACCCTTGAAGCTTTCTTT; CDR3: CASSLGTLEAFF
D: -; V: TRBV6-1; J: TRBJ2-3; size: -; length: 15; DNA: TGTGCCAGCAGTCCCGAGGGAGCTAGCACAGATACGCAGTATTTT; CDR3: CASSPEGASTDTQYF
D: TRBD1; V: TRBV19; J: TRBJ2-2; size: -; length: 16; DNA: TGTGCCAGTAGTATTGGGACAGGGGGCCGGACCGGGGAGCTGTTTTTT; CDR3: CASSIGTGGRTGELFF
D: -; V: TRBV7-6; J: TRBJ2-3; size: once; length: 15; DNA: TGTGCCAGCAACAGGAGCCCCGGCCCCACAGATACGCAGTATTTT; CDR3: CASNRSPGPTDTQYF
D: TRBD1; V: TRBV19; J: TRBJ1-6; size: -; length: 14; DNA: TGTGCCAGTGGGGATCGGACAGGGAATTCACCCCTCCACTTT; CDR3: CASGDRTGNSPLHF
D: -; V: TRBV5-4; J: TRBJ1-1; size: -; length: 14; DNA: TGTGCCAGCAGCTTGGTGGGCGGGAACACTGAAGCTTTCTTT; CDR3: CASSLVGGNTEAFF
D: TRBD2; V: TRBV7-9; J: TRBJ2-5; size: -; length: 14; DNA: TGTGCCAGCAGCTTCCTGGGGGGGCAAGAGACCCAGTACTTC; CDR3: CASSFLGGQETQYF
D: -; V: TRBV5-1; J: TRBJ1-4; size: once; length: 13; DNA: TGCGCCAGCAGCTTGGGTGGTAATGAAAAACTGTTTTTT; CDR3: CASSLGGNEKLFF
D: -; V: TRBV4-1; J: TRBJ2-3; size: -; length: 15; DNA: TGCGCCAGCAGCCAAGCTCTGAATAGCGGAGATACGCAGTATTTT; CDR3: CASSQALNSGDTQYF
D: -; V: TRBV5-1; J: TRBJ2-7; size: -; length: 12; DNA: TGCGCCAGCAGCTTGGGAACTCGGGAGCAGTACTTC; CDR3: CASSLGTREQYF
D: TRBD1; V: TRBV28; J: TRBJ1-2; size: -; length: 19; DNA: TGTGCCAGCAATCGGCAGTCCCCAAAGACAACAGGGGACAACTATGGCTACACCTTC; CDR3: CASNRQSPKTTGDNYGYTF
D: TRBD2; V: TRBV5-5; J: TRBJ2-3; size: -; length: 15; DNA: TGTGCCAGCAGGGTGGAGGGACTAGGGGCAGATACGCAGTATTTT; CDR3: CASRVEGLGADTQYF
D: -; V: TRBV6-5; J: TRBJ2-1; size: -; length: 13; DNA: TGTGCCAGCAGTTACGAGGGGCTTCATGAGCAGTTCTTC; CDR3: CASSYEGLHEQFF
D: TRBD2; V: TRBV5-6; J: TRBJ2-5; size: once; length: 14; DNA: TGTGCCAGCAGCTCCGAGACTAGCGGGGGGGCCCAGTACTTC; CDR3: CASSSETSGGAQYF
D: -; V: TRBV9; J: TRBJ1-3; size: -; length: 15; DNA: TGTGCCAGCAGCGTAGAGGACGGCTCTGGAAACACCATATATTTT; CDR3: CASSVEDGSGNTIYF
D: -; V: TRBV5-6; J: TRBJ2-7; size: -; length: 18; DNA: TGTGCCAGCAGCTTGGGCGAGACAAGGAGGGGGAAGACCTACGAGCAGTACTTC; CDR3: CASSLGETRRGKTYEQYF
D: -; V: TRBV13; J: TRBJ1-1; size: -; length: 14; DNA: TGTGCCAGCAGCTTAGGCCTAGAGGTTACTGAAGCTTTCTTT; CDR3: CASSLGLEVTEAFF
D: TRBD2; V: TRBV7-9; J: TRBJ2-1; size: -; length: 15; DNA: TGTGCCAGCAGCTCTACTAGCGGGGGGGCCATTGAGCAGTTCTTC; CDR3: CASSSTSGGAIEQFF
D: -; V: TRBV6-1; J: TRBJ1-1; size: -; length: 13; DNA: TGTGCCAGCAGTGAACCAGGAAACACTGAAGCTTTCTTT; CDR3: CASSEPGNTEAFF
D: -; V: TRBV27; J: TRBJ2-1; size: -; length: 14; DNA: TGTGCCAGCAGTTTCATCTTGGCGCCCAATGAGCAGTTCTTC; CDR3: CASSFILAPNEQFF
D: TRBD2; V: TRBV7-3; J: TRBJ2-2; size: -; length: 16; DNA: TGTGCCAGCAGCTTCTCTCCGGGACTAGCAAACGGGGAGCTGTTTTTT; CDR3: CASSFSPGLANGELFF
D: -; V: TRBV2; J: TRBJ1-4; size: -; length: 14; DNA: TGTGCCAGCAGGCCCCGGGCCACTAATGAAAAACTGTTTTTT; CDR3: CASRPRATNEKLFF
D: -; V: TRBV6-1; J: TRBJ2-5; size: -; length: 14; DNA: TGTGCCAGCAGTCCTTGGACAGGAGGGGAGACCCAGTACTTC; CDR3: CASSPWTGGETQYF
D: -; V: TRBV9; J: TRBJ1-2; size: -; length: 15; DNA: TGTGCCAGCAGCGTAGGAACAGGCGGGTTGGATGGCTACACCTTC; CDR3: CASSVGTGGLDGYTF
D: -; V: TRBV6-5; J: TRBJ1-3; size: -; length: 13; DNA: TGTGCCAGCCGCCCGGGCTCTGGAAACACCATATATTTT; CDR3: CASRPGSGNTIYF
D: -; V: TRBV6-5; J: TRBJ1-2; size: -; length: 15; DNA: TGTGCCAGCAGCCTGGGACCCTCAGGCGGCTATGGCTACACCTTC; CDR3: CASSLGPSGGYGYTF
D: -; V: TRBV20-1; J: TRBJ2-7; size: once; length: 11; DNA: TGCAGTGCTAGAGGCGAGTACGAGCAGTACTTC; CDR3: CSARGEYEQYF
D: -; V: TRBV14; J: TRBJ1-2; size: -; length: 13; DNA: TGTGCCAGCAGCCCCCAGGGGAAGTGGGGCTACACCTTC; CDR3: CASSPQGKWGYTF
D: TRBD1; V: TRBV7-2; J: TRBJ1-6; size: -; length: 16; DNA: TGTGCCAGCAGCTTAGGTCTGCGACAGGGGGGGTCACCCCTCCACTTT; CDR3: CASSLGLRQGGSPLHF
D: -; V: TRBV27; J: TRBJ2-1; size: -; length: 14; DNA: TGTGCCAGCAGTTTAGAGGGGACCTACAATGAGCAGTTCTTC; CDR3: CASSLEGTYNEQFF
D: -; V: TRBV27; J: TRBJ1-6; size: few; length: 12; DNA: TGTGCCAGCAGGGCAGGGAAGTCACCCCTCCACTTT; CDR3: CASRAGKSPLHF
D: TRBD1; V: TRBV7-8; J: TRBJ2-3; size: -; length: 15; DNA: TGTGCCAGCAGCACCCACACAGGGGGGAGGGATACGCAGTATTTT; CDR3: CASSTHTGGRDTQYF
D: -; V: TRBV7-2; J: TRBJ2-3; size: -; length: 14; DNA: TGTGCCAGCAGCTTAGCGGGCCCGGCGGATACGCAGTATTTT; CDR3: CASSLAGPADTQYF
D: TRBD1; V: TRBV9; J: TRBJ2-7; size: -; length: 16; DNA: TGTGCCAGCAGCTTTGGGGCCGGGACAGGTTCCTACGAGCAGTACTTC; CDR3: CASSFGAGTGSYEQYF
D: TRBD1; V: TRBV5-6; J: TRBJ1-2; size: -; length: 14; DNA: TGTGCCAGCAGCTTGCGGACAGGTCTCTATGGCTACACCTTC; CDR3: CASSLRTGLYGYTF
D: -; V: TRBV9; J: TRBJ2-7; size: -; length: 17; DNA: TGTGCCAGCAGCGTAGCTACTGTAGGGAAGGGGTCCTACGAGCAGTACTTC; CDR3: CASSVATVGKGSYEQYF
D: -; V: TRBV10-3; J: TRBJ1-5; size: -; length: 15; DNA: TGTGCCATCAGTGAGTCAGGGGCAGGGGCCCAGCCCCAGCATTTT; CDR3: CAISESGAGAQPQHF
D: TRBD1; V: TRBV5-1; J: TRBJ1-3; size: -; length: 17; DNA: TGCGCCAGCAGCGCCTACCAGGGGGCCCTCTCTGGAAACACCATATATTTT; CDR3: CASSAYQGALSGNTIYF